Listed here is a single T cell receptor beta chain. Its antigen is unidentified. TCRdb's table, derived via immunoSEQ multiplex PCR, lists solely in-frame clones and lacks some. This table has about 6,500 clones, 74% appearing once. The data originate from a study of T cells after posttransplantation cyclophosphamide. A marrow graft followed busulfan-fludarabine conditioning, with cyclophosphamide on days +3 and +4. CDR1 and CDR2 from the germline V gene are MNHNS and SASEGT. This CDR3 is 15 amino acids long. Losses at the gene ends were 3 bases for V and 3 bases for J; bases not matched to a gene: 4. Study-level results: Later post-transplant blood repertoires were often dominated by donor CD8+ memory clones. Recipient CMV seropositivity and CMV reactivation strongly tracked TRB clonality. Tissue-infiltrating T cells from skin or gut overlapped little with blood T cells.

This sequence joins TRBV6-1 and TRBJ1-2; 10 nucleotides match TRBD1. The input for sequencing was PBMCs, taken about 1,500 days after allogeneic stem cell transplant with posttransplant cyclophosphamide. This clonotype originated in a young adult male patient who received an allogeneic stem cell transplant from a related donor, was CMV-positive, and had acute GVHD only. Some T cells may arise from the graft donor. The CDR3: CASSEGGQGYYGYTF. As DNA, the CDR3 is TGTGCCAGCAGTGAGGGGGGACAGGGGTACTATGGCTACACCTTC.